This is a list of T cell receptor beta chains from one sample in a study of T cells in Graves' hyperthyroidism and ophthalmopathy. Using its own MiXCR run on the multiplex PCR reads, TCRdb lists one record per CDR3 protein. The table records hundreds of thousands of distinct CDR3 sequences, around 15% of them present only once. Sample: blood. These receptors originate from a woman between 25 and 40 years old with Graves' hyperthyroidism. The CDR3 runs from the conserved cysteine through the conserved F or W. The D gene is left open where the match is weak. Not every row has a clone size; where given, it reads once, few, many or a size class.

v_call	cdr3_length	clone_size	j_call	d_call	cdr3_aa	cdr3_nt
TRBV18	16	-	TRBJ2-1	-	CASSSSGLRFANEQFF	TGTGCCAGCTCATCATCCGGGCTCCGGTTTGCCAATGAGCAGTTCTTC
TRBV27	12	many	TRBJ2-7	-	CASSPPSYEQYF	TGTGCCAGCAGTCCCCCCTCCTACGAGCAGTACTTC
TRBV3-1	16	many	TRBJ2-2	-	CASSARLTRNTGELFF	TGTGCCAGCAGCGCCCGTCTAACAAGAAACACCGGGGAGCTGTTTTTT
TRBV12-3/TRBV12-4	13	many	TRBJ2-5	-	CASSLDTEETQYF	TGTGCCAGCAGTTTAGACACCGAAGAGACCCAGTACTTC
TRBV6-2/TRBV6-3	15	many	TRBJ1-1	-	CASSPGQTGRPEAFF	TGTGCCAGCAGTCCTGGACAGACGGGAAGACCTGAAGCTTTCTTT
TRBV10-3	14	-	TRBJ1-5	-	CAISEQTSNQPQHF	TGTGCCATCAGTGAACAGACTAGCAATCAGCCCCAGCATTTT
TRBV19	14	-	TRBJ2-1	TRBD2	CASSVSSGKWVQFF	TGTGCCAGTAGCGTTAGTAGCGGGAAGTGGGTACAGTTCTTC
TRBV28	14	many	TRBJ2-2	-	CASSSYRFPGELFF	TGTGCCAGCAGTTCTTACCGATTTCCCGGGGAGCTGTTTTTT
TRBV3-1	18	-	TRBJ2-7	TRBD2	CASSQEEKLASPKYEQYF	TGTGCCAGCAGCCAGGAAGAGAAACTAGCGAGTCCCAAATACGAGCAGTACTTC
TRBV27	14	many	TRBJ1-1	-	CASSFSTGGTEAFF	TGTGCCAGCAGTTTCTCAACCGGGGGAACTGAAGCTTTCTTT
TRBV30	12	many	TRBJ1-1	-	CACADRNTEAFF	TGTGCCTGCGCCGACAGGAACACTGAAGCTTTCTTT
TRBV19	14	-	TRBJ1-5	TRBD1	CASSVTGVEQPQHF	TGTGCCAGTAGTGTGACAGGGGTAGAGCAGCCCCAGCATTTT
TRBV13	16	-	TRBJ2-7	-	CASSPPFGESSYEQYF	TGTGCCAGCAGCCCCCCTTTTGGGGAGAGCAGCTACGAGCAGTACTTC
TRBV9	17	-	TRBJ2-2	-	CASSVEVGTPNTGELFF	TGTGCCAGCAGCGTAGAGGTGGGGACACCGAACACCGGGGAGCTGTTTTTT
TRBV2	15	many	TRBJ1-5	-	CASSVFGDSNQPQHF	TGTGCCAGCAGTGTATTCGGGGATAGCAATCAGCCCCAGCATTTT
TRBV9	15	-	TRBJ2-2	TRBD2	CASSGGEGVIGELFF	TGTGCCAGCAGCGGAGGGGAGGGAGTGATCGGGGAGCTGTTTTTT
TRBV30	15	few	TRBJ2-3	-	CAWSVGGLSTDTQYF	TGTGCCTGGAGTGTAGGGGGGCTGAGCACAGATACGCAGTATTTT
TRBV2	13	many	TRBJ2-5	-	CASSLIGEETQYF	TGTGCCAGCAGCCTCATCGGAGAAGAGACCCAGTACTTC
TRBV7-8	13	few	TRBJ2-1	-	CASSPDYHNGQFF	TGTGCCAGCAGCCCCGACTACCACAATGGGCAGTTCTTC
TRBV4-2	19	few	TRBJ1-1	TRBD1	CASSQDSGQGGWRNTEAFF	TGTGCCAGCAGCCAAGATTCCGGGCAGGGGGGATGGAGGAACACTGAAGCTTTCTTT
TRBV28	11	many	TRBJ2-1	-	CASSSGAGQFF	TGTGCCAGCAGTTCTGGCGCAGGGCAGTTCTTC
TRBV20-1	13	few	TRBJ2-1	-	CSAHGGSYNEQFF	TGCAGTGCCCATGGGGGATCCTACAATGAGCAGTTCTTC
TRBV6-6	14	few	TRBJ1-5	-	CASSYLGSIQPQHF	TGTGCCAGCAGTTACCTCGGGTCGATTCAGCCCCAGCATTTT
TRBV27	16	few	TRBJ2-1	-	CASSLSGQLFNNEQFF	TGTGCCAGCAGTTTATCCGGACAACTATTTAACAATGAGCAGTTCTTC
TRBV11-2	15	few	TRBJ2-1	-	CASSSRVYSYNEQFF	TGTGCCAGCAGCTCTCGAGTCTACTCCTACAATGAGCAGTTCTTC
TRBV12-3/TRBV12-4	17	few	TRBJ2-7	-	CASSLWLDPSMSYEQYF	TGTGCCAGCAGTTTATGGCTAGACCCCTCGATGTCCTACGAGCAGTACTTC
TRBV5-4	16	few	TRBJ1-2	-	CASSLGSPTSPYGYTF	TGTGCCAGCAGCTTGGGCTCGCCAACGAGCCCTTATGGCTACACCTTC
TRBV5-4	12	few	TRBJ2-7	-	CASLGGSGEQYF	TGTGCCAGCTTGGGGGGCTCCGGCGAGCAGTACTTC
TRBV2	15	many	TRBJ1-2	TRBD1	CASNRQGAGGYGYTF	TGTGCCAGCAATCGACAGGGGGCGGGTGGCTATGGCTACACCTTC
TRBV25-1	14	-	TRBJ1-1	-	CASKRDAMNTEAFF	TGTGCCAGCAAACGAGACGCCATGAACACTGAAGCTTTCTTT
TRBV15	16	-	TRBJ2-2	TRBD2	CATSLGLAGGPGELFF	TGTGCCACCAGCTTGGGACTAGCGGGAGGGCCAGGGGAGCTGTTTTTT
TRBV5-5	12	-	TRBJ1-2	-	CASRNGSYGYTF	TGTGCCAGCAGGAATGGGAGTTATGGCTACACCTTC
TRBV12-5	17	many	TRBJ2-7	TRBD1	CASGLEPGTGLAYEQYF	TGTGCTAGTGGTTTGGAACCTGGGACAGGCCTTGCCTACGAGCAGTACTTC
TRBV18	15	many	TRBJ2-4	-	CASSPVGVAKNIQYF	TGTGCCAGCTCACCTGTTGGGGTAGCCAAAAACATTCAGTACTTC
TRBV12-3/TRBV12-4	14	many	TRBJ2-7	-	CASSLWGASYEQYF	TGTGCCAGCAGTTTGTGGGGTGCGTCCTACGAGCAGTACTTC
TRBV28	14	few	TRBJ1-4	TRBD1	CASKGDRVQTKLFF	TGTGCCAGCAAGGGGGACAGAGTACAAACAAAACTGTTTTTT
TRBV25-1	16	many	TRBJ1-1	TRBD1	CASSSNPGTGNTEAFF	TGTGCCAGCAGTTCTAATCCCGGGACAGGGAACACTGAAGCTTTCTTT
TRBV19	14	-	TRBJ1-5	-	CAGDRAYSNQPQHF	TGTGCCGGCGACCGGGCCTATAGCAATCAGCCCCAGCATTTT
TRBV11-2	18	few	TRBJ2-1	-	CASSSGGPRSLVYNEQFF	TGTGCCAGCAGCTCTGGAGGGCCGCGTTCCCTTGTGTACAATGAGCAGTTCTTC
TRBV7-2	18	few	TRBJ2-1	TRBD2	CASSLRSVAGGRTYEQFF	TGTGCCAGCAGCTTACGGTCAGTAGCGGGAGGTCGTACCTATGAGCAGTTCTTC
TRBV11-2	15	many	TRBJ1-4	-	CASSRQPSTNEKLFF	TGTGCCAGCAGCCGCCAGCCATCAACTAATGAAAAACTGTTTTTT
TRBV28	15	-	TRBJ2-1	-	CASSFRPSSYNEQFF	TGTGCCAGCAGTTTCCGACCCAGCTCCTACAATGAGCAGTTCTTC
TRBV5-1	16	few	TRBJ2-5	-	CASSLSAGLIQETQYF	TGCGCCAGCAGCTTGTCGGCAGGGCTTATCCAAGAGACCCAGTACTTC
TRBV20-1	13	many	TRBJ2-3	-	CSAARRGADTQYF	TGCAGTGCGGCCAGACGGGGAGCAGATACGCAGTATTTT
TRBV12-5	18	many	TRBJ1-4	TRBD1	CASAPADRGGATNEKLFF	TGTGCTAGTGCTCCCGCCGACAGGGGTGGAGCAACTAATGAAAAACTGTTTTTT
TRBV28	10	many	TRBJ1-1	-	CASSNSEAFF	TGTGCCAGCAGTAACAGTGAAGCTTTCTTT